Below are 24 T cell receptor beta chains sequenced from a single sample in a study of shared clonotypes between healthy human individuals. TCRdb keeps only in-frame clones here, not all; method: immunoSEQ multiplex PCR. The sample includes about 600,000 clones, roughly 97% of them seen just once. The sample taken for sequencing was naive CD4+ T cells sorted from blood. As for subset: CD45RA+ positively selected. The receptors derive from a woman under 40 in good health.

The chain joins TRBV28 to TRBJ1-5, with D possibly TRBD1 on 5 matching bases. V was clipped by 6 bases and J by 7 bases, with 25 bases between them. Germline values: CDR1 MDHEN, CDR2 SYDVKM. The CDR3 contains 17 residues. DNA of the CDR3: TGTGCCAGCAGACCCGACCTGGCGAGGGGCACGGGCCAGCCCCAGCATTTT. Translation: CASRPDLARGTGQPQHF.

This sequence joins TRBV5-1 and TRBJ2-2; 13 bases are shared with TRBD2. CDR1 and CDR2 (germline): SGHRS, YFSETQ. CDR3 length: 17 residues. V shed 7 bases and J 8 bases; nucleotides not matched to a gene: 14. CDR3 nucleotide sequence: TGCGCCAGCGGACCTTCCTGGACTAGCGGGAGTGCAGGGGAGCTGTTTTTT. Amino acid sequence: CASGPSWTSGSAGELFF.

V and J are TRBV7-8 and TRBJ2-2, with 7 bases aligning to TRBD2. Germline CDR1 SGHVS, CDR2 FQNEAQ. The CDR3 is made up of 16 amino acids. The V gene end was trimmed by 1 base and the J gene end by 3 bases; junction bases not matched to a gene: 5. In DNA, the CDR3 is TGTGCCAGCAGCTTAGGCCCTAGCGGATACACCGGGGAGCTGTTTTTT. This translates into CASSLGPSGYTGELFF.

The chain is built from TRBV4-2 and TRBJ1-1; D remains unclear. V lost 1 base and J 1 base, leaving 7 bases between the germline ends. The germline V gene encodes CDR1 LGHNA and CDR2 YNFKEQ. CDR3 length: 14 residues. CDR3 sequence: CASSQAPTNTEAFF. CDR3 sequence (DNA): TGTGCCAGCAGCCAAGCACCTACGAACACTGAAGCTTTCTTT.

The rearrangement links TRBV15 to TRBJ2-1; D unresolved. Looked up from germline, CDR1 is LNHNV and CDR2 is YYDKDF (reference sequence). The CDR3 contains 11 residues. Deletions cut 2 bases from V and 5 bases from J, with 1 base between. The CDR3 sequence: CATSRNNEQFF. Here the CDR3 DNA reads TGTGCCACCAGCAGAAACAATGAGCAGTTCTTC.

This chain joins TRBV5-1 and TRBJ2-1; TRBD1 is a possible D gene (6 bases). The V gene lost 4 bases and the J gene lost 16 bases, with 18 bases spanning the gap. Germline CDR1 and CDR2: SGHRS and YFSETQ. The CDR3 covers 12 residues. DNA of the CDR3: TGCGCCAGCAGCCCGAGGGGGACATCGCCCTTCTTC. The encoded protein is CASSPRGTSPFF.

The rearrangement joins TRBV19 to TRBJ1-5, with a possible D match to TRBD1 (5 bases). The germline V and J ends were trimmed by 4 bases and 1 base, with 14 bases remaining between them. Per the germline V gene, CDR1 is LNHDA and CDR2 is SQIVND (reference sequence). This CDR3 spans 16 amino acids. The CDR3 region has the DNA TGTGCCAGTAGTACTATGGGGACTAGGAGCAATCAGCCCCAGCATTTT. Protein: CASSTMGTRSNQPQHF.

The J gene is TRBJ2-3, the V gene TRBV10-3, with 12 bases aligning to TRBD2. CDR3 length: 15 amino acids. CDR1 is ENHRY, CDR2 SYGVKD, per germline. V lost 7 bases and J lost 4; bases outside the gene matches: 6. The CDR3 nucleotides are TGTGCCATCACCCAGACTAGCGGGAGCCCAGATACGCAGTATTTT. Amino acids: CAITQTSGSPDTQYF.

The chain uses TRBV5-1 and TRBJ1-2; D is unclear. Trimming stripped 5 bases from V and 4 bases from J, with 21 bases between. The length of the CDR3 is 16 residues. Germline CDR1 SGHRS, CDR2 YFSETQ. The CDR3 is CASRSSSPLDLYGYTF. CDR3 in DNA: TGCGCCAGCAGGTCCTCCTCCCCCTTGGACCTCTATGGCTACACCTTC.

This clone was recorded once. V gene TRBV2 combines with J gene TRBJ2-7; D possibly uses TRBD1 or TRBD2 (5 bases each). Looked up from germline, CDR1 is SNHLY and CDR2 is FYNNEI. This CDR3 spans 15 amino acids. With 3 bases removed from V and 4 bases from J, the gap between germline ends came to 16 bases. The CDR3 bases are TGTGCCAGCAGTGAGCGGCCTAGTTGGGGGTACGAGCAGTACTTC. Translating gives CASSERPSWGYEQYF.

The genes are TRBV5-4 and TRBJ2-7; 7 positions agree with TRBD2. The CDR3 consists of 13 residues. CDR1 is SGHNT, CDR2 YYREEE, per germline (reference sequence). V shed 1 base, J shed 3 bases, and the junction held 1 base outside the gene matches. The CDR3 is CASSLPSGYEQYF. The CDR3 region has the DNA TGTGCCAGCAGCTTGCCTAGCGGCTACGAGCAGTACTTC. Combining the CDR3 with reference TRBV5-4 and TRBJ2-7 gives the whole variable domain ETGVTQSPTHLIKTRGQQVTLRCSSQSGHNTVSWYQQALGQGPQFIFQYYREEENGRGNFPPRFSGLQFPNYSSELNVNALELDDSALYLCASSLPSGYEQYFGPGTRLTVT.

The chain employs TRBV9 and TRBJ1-1, with 11 bases aligning to TRBD1. J was trimmed by 3 bases and V by 4 bases; bases with no gene match: 11. CDR1 and CDR2 from the germline V gene are SGDLS and YYNGEE. This CDR3 has 17 amino acids. The CDR3, as DNA: TGTGCCAGCAGCCCCGGGACAGGGGGGACTGAGGACACTGAAGCTTTCTTT. Translation: CASSPGTGGTEDTEAFF.

The chain combines TRBV7-9 with TRBJ2-3, with D possibly being TRBD1 or TRBD2 (6 bases each). The ends were cut back, 5 bases at V and 6 bases at J, with 21 bases in the middle. Germline values: CDR1 SEHNR, CDR2 FQNEAQ (reference sequence). The CDR3 is 16 residues long. CDR3 in amino acids: CASSPLKGRDTDTQYF. CDR3 in DNA: TGTGCCAGCAGCCCCCTAAAGGGGCGGGACACCGATACGCAGTATTTT. Drawing the rest from reference TRBV7-9 and TRBJ2-3, the complete variable domain is DTGVSQNPRHKITKRGQNVTFRCDPISEHNRLYWYRQTLGQGPEFLTYFQNEAQLEKSRLLSDRFSAERPKGSFSTLEIQRTEQGDSAMYLCASSPLKGRDTDTQYFGPGTRLTVL.

The chain links TRBV18 to TRBJ1-1; the D gene is possibly TRBD1 (5 bases). CDR3 size: 14 residues. V was trimmed by 3 bases and J by 1 base, leaving 9 bases between them. CDR1 is KGHSH, CDR2 LQKENI, per germline. The CDR3 loop is CASSPDRQNTEAFF. CDR3 bases: TGTGCCAGCTCACCTGACAGACAGAACACTGAAGCTTTCTTT. Full variable domain (remainder filled in from reference TRBV18 and TRBJ1-1): NAGVMQNPRHLVRRRGQEARLRCSPMKGHSHVYWYRQLPEEGLKFMVYLQKENIIDESGMPKERFSAEFPKEGPSILRIQQVVRGDSAAYFCASSPDRQNTEAFFGQGTRLTVV.

This chain joins TRBV27 and TRBJ2-1; TRBD2 matches at 11 bases. The ends lost 4 bases at V and 6 bases at J; junction bases unmatched: 5. This CDR3 comprises 15 residues. Per the germline V gene, CDR1 is MNHEY and CDR2 is SMNVEV (reference sequence). CDR3 residues: CASSSGLAARNEQFF. The CDR3 DNA is TGTGCCAGCAGTTCGGGACTAGCGGCACGCAATGAGCAGTTCTTC.

The V call is TRBV19, the J call TRBJ1-4, with D uncertain. Germline V CDR1 and CDR2: LNHDA, SQIVND (reference sequence). The length of the CDR3 is 13 residues. Trimming pared 6 bases from V and 5 bases from J, leaving 10 bases between. The CDR3 loop is CASRETPNEKLFF. The CDR3 DNA sequence: TGTGCCAGTAGAGAGACACCCAATGAAAAACTGTTTTTT.

CDR3 residues: CAWSATRDRVREQYF. As DNA, the CDR3 is TGTGCCTGGAGTGCAACCCGGGACAGGGTCCGCGAGCAGTACTTC. V usage is TRBV30 and J usage is TRBJ2-7; 9 bases fit TRBD1. The germline V gene has CDR1 GTSNPN and CDR2 SVGIG (reference sequence). V shed 1 base and J 6 bases; nucleotides not matched to a gene: 10. The CDR3 runs 15 residues.

V is TRBV28 and J is TRBJ2-7, with 7 nucleotides matching TRBD1. The CDR3 is made up of 15 amino acids. Per the germline V gene, CDR1 is MDHEN and CDR2 is SYDVKM. V was pared by 6 bases and J by 5 bases, with 13 bases of the junction left unmatched. DNA of the CDR3: TGTGCCAGCAGCTCTGCAAAGACAGGGTACCACGAGCAGTACTTC. Encoded protein: CASSSAKTGYHEQYF.

The rearrangement joins TRBV9 to TRBJ2-7; the match to TRBD2 covers 8 bases. V shed 0 bases, J shed 3 bases, and the junction held 11 bases outside the gene matches. CDR1 SGDLS and CDR2 YYNGEE come from the germline V gene. This CDR3 is built from 17 residues. DNA of the CDR3: TGTGCCAGCAGCGTAGGGGACGGGAGGGCCAGTAACTACGAGCAGTACTTC. Residues: CASSVGDGRASNYEQYF.

The rearrangement joins TRBV19 to TRBJ2-3, with no clear D. With 5 bases removed from V and 5 bases from J, the gap between germline ends came to 20 bases. Germline V CDR1 and CDR2: LNHDA, SQIVND (reference sequence). This CDR3 contains 16 residues. As DNA, the CDR3 is TGTGCCAGTAGTCCCGGATCCTCTCGGCCGATAGATACGCAGTATTTT. It translates to CASSPGSSRPIDTQYF.

The V and J genes are TRBV7-2 and TRBJ2-7; D is tentatively TRBD1 or TRBD2 (5 bases each). Trimming shortened V by 2 bases and J by 3 bases, and 11 bases separated the two germline ends. Germline CDR1 is SGHTA and CDR2 is FQGNSA. The CDR3 contains 14 residues. In DNA form, the CDR3 reads TGTGCCAGCAGCTTAACTGGGACCATCTACGAGCAGTACTTC. Protein: CASSLTGTIYEQYF.

V gene TRBV5-6 combines with J gene TRBJ1-1; D might be TRBD1 (5 bases). The CDR3 is 17 residues long. The germline gives CDR1 SGHDT, CDR2 YYEEEE. Trimming took 4 bases from V and 1 from J, leaving 20 bases between them. CDR3 protein: CASSTSGRGLKNTEAFF. CDR3 nucleotide sequence: TGTGCCAGCAGCACTTCCGGGCGGGGCTTGAAGAACACTGAAGCTTTCTTT.

The genes are TRBV10-1 and TRBJ2-7, with 9 bases matching TRBD1. This CDR3 region has 15 residues. Germline V lookup: CDR1 WNHNN, CDR2 SYGVQD (reference sequence). V lost 6 bases, J lost 3 bases, and 9 bases stayed unmatched. The CDR3 DNA reads TGCGCCAGCAGCGATCCGGGACAGGGCGTCTACGAGCAGTACTTC. It encodes CASSDPGQGVYEQYF.

V gene TRBV6-5 combines with J gene TRBJ2-1; TRBD2 matches at 12 bases. The germline V gene encodes CDR1 MNHEY and CDR2 SVGAGI. V lost 4 bases and J lost 8; bases outside the gene matches: 9. The CDR3 sequence is 16 residues long. CDR3 nucleotide sequence: TGTGCCAGCAGTTCCCTAGCGGGAGGGCCGTTCCATGAGCAGTTCTTC. Translating it yields CASSSLAGGPFHEQFF.